One sample yielded the 10 T cell receptor beta chains listed below, sequenced in a study of metastatic and nonmetastatic thyroid tumors. TCRdb redid the clone calls on the PCR reads using MiXCR. The data contain about 17,000 clones, 25% to 30% of them singletons. Among the patients, none had received any treatment before thyroid surgery. Specimen: tumor tissue. Receptor source: a female donor with papillary thyroid cancer or a benign thyroid nodule (not recorded which). Some clones in this sample may be carry-over from other donors' samples.

Concerning this clone itself: Its ends do not fully match the called genes, so a read error is possible. The CDR3 region has the DNA TGCGCCAGCAGCTACAGCGCCTCAAACACTGAAGCTCTCTTT. This sequence encodes CASSYSASNTEALF. The chain is built from TRBV4-1 and TRBJ1-1; D is unresolved. The CDR3 consists of 14 residues. Germline loops: CDR1 MGHRA, CDR2 YSYEKL.

This clone showed up just a few times. The junction and the germline gene differ at one end; a read error may be behind it. V is TRBV7-2 and J is TRBJ1-2; D perhaps matches TRBD1 (6 bases). Germline V gives CDR1 SGHTA, CDR2 FQGNSA. This CDR3 spans 12 amino acids. CDR3 amino acids: CSSSMNRDCYTF. CDR3 bases: TGTTCCAGCAGCATGAACAGGGATTGCTACACCTTC.

The chain has TRBV4-3 and TRBJ2-1; 10 nucleotides align to TRBD1. With 0 bases clipped from V and 15 bases from J, the junction kept 8 bases outside the gene matches. Germline values: CDR1 LGHNA, CDR2 YSLEER. The CDR3 has 14 residues. Here the CDR3 reads CASSQDSRTGGGFF. For the CDR3, the DNA is TGCGCCAGCAGCCAAGACTCCAGGACAGGGGGAGGGTTCTTC.

This clone was observed many times. This chain links TRBV4-3 with TRBJ1-1; D ambiguous. V lost 0 bases and J 4 bases, leaving 12 bases between the germline ends. This CDR3 comprises 15 residues. Germline V gene sequence: CDR1 LGHNA, CDR2 YSLEER. The CDR3 is CASSQEVPGPTEAFF. The CDR3 DNA sequence: TGCGCCAGCAGCCAAGAAGTCCCGGGTCCCACTGAAGCTTTCTTT.

V and J are TRBV3-1 and TRBJ1-1; D uncertain. The CDR3 extends over 15 amino acids. Trimming left V 1 base short and J 0 bases short, with 9 bases between. Germline lookup yields CDR1 LGHDT and CDR2 YNNKEL (reference sequence). This CDR3 is CASSQGGLMNTEAFF. In nucleotides, the CDR3 is TGTGCCAGCAGCCAAGGGGGATTGATGAACACTGAAGCTTTCTTT.

The V and J genes are TRBV5-1 and TRBJ2-2, with a possible D match to TRBD1 (5 bases). Trimming left V 4 bases short and J 4 bases short, with 11 bases between. Germline-derived CDR1 and CDR2 are SGHRS and YFSETQ. This CDR3 contains 14 residues. The CDR3 coding sequence is TGCGCCAGCAGCAAGGAAAGGGGCACCGGGGAGCTGTTTTTT. This translates into CASSKERGTGELFF. The full variable domain, completed using reference TRBV5-1 and TRBJ2-2, is KAGVTQTPRYLIKTRGQQVTLSCSPISGHRSVSWYQQTPGQGLQFLFEYFSETQRNKGNFPGRFSGRQFSNSRSEMNVSTLELGDSALYLCASSKERGTGELFFGEGSRLTVL.

This clone was observed a handful of times. V gene TRBV11-3 combines with J gene TRBJ2-7; D is uncertain. Germline assignment: CDR1 SGHNT and CDR2 YENEEA. V was pared by 1 base and J by 5 bases, with 9 bases between. This CDR3 spans 13 amino acids. DNA for the CDR3: TGTGCCAGCAGCTTAGGTCCGGAACACGAGCAGTACTTC. It translates to CASSLGPEHEQYF.

This clone has a count of ten or more. Being one base from a much bigger clone, this may be a read error. The same CDR3 arises from other DNA sequences in this sample as well. This chain uses TRBV6-4 with TRBJ2-1, with D tentatively TRBD1 or TRBD2 (5 bases each). The CDR3 sequence is 14 residues long. Germline V CDR1 and CDR2: MRHNA, SNTAGT. The V gene lost 6 bases and the J gene lost 7 bases, with 16 bases spanning the gap. As DNA, the CDR3 is TGTGCCAGCAGCTCCGGGACCCCGGGGAATGAGCAGTTCTTC. It is translated as CASSSGTPGNEQFF.

The chain carries TRBV25-1 and TRBJ1-1; no clear D gene. The V gene's germline CDR1 is MGHDK and CDR2 SYGVNS. CDR3 size: 11 residues. Trimming took 8 bases from V and 5 from J, leaving 9 bases between them. CDR3 sequence reads: CASLFGTEAFF. The CDR3 DNA reads as TGTGCCAGCCTCTTCGGGACTGAAGCTTTCTTT. The whole variable domain, filled in from reference TRBV25-1 and TRBJ1-1, reads EADIYQTPRYLVIGTGKKITLECSQTMGHDKMYWYQQDPGMELHLIHYSYGVNSTEKGDLSSESTVSRIRTEHFPLTLESARPSHTSQYLCASLFGTEAFFGQGTRLTVV.

Many counts were recorded for this clone. The rearrangement links TRBV10-3 to TRBJ2-3; D is undetermined. V shed 8 bases and J shed 2 bases, with 11 bases lying between them. CDR3 length: 13 residues. CDR1 is ENHRY and CDR2 is SYGVKD in the germline V gene. Here the CDR3 DNA reads TGTGCCATCTCGCCAGAACTCACAGATACGCAGTATTTT. This codes for CAISPELTDTQYF.